This note documents a single T cell receptor (beta chain) sequence. Its antigen is currently unknown. Some second doses came at about 4 weeks and others at about 12 weeks; these were pooled. Germline V lookup: CDR1 LNHDA, CDR2 SQIVND (reference sequence). V gave up 5 bases and J gave up 2 bases; unmatched junction bases: 6. This CDR3 has 16 amino acids. The entry originates in a study of T cell responses to AZD1222 COVID-19 vaccine. Data came from immunoSEQ multiplex PCR; TCRdb stores just in-frame clones and leaves some out. The table has about 160,000 clones, about 92% seen once. Study observations and caveats: White British donors predominated, females outnumbered males, and clonal diversity was possibly underestimated. All repertoire sampling was performed exclusively after the peak T cell response. Once two AZD1222 doses were given, Spike-specific TCR breadth and depth went up.

V gene TRBV19 combines with J gene TRBJ2-2; 9 nucleotides line up with TRBD1. The receptor's source is an adult who received the AZD1222 COVID-19 vaccine. The source material was peripheral blood, sampled 28 days after the second AZD1222 dose. The chain's CDR3 is CASSPRTGANTGELFF. For the CDR3, the DNA is TGTGCCAGTAGTCCGAGGACAGGGGCCAACACCGGGGAGCTGTTTTTT.